This T cell receptor beta chain was captured in a study of somatic mutations in cytotoxic T cells in rheumatoid arthritis. The overall study: Blood from the patient (around 27 ml EDTA) was drawn right after diagnosis, pretreatment. The authors flow-sorted some V beta antibody-stained T-cell populations at nearly 100% purity, including V beta1+ cells that they sequenced for TCRB. Study conclusions and caveats: Comparison of CD8+ T-cell clonality between rheumatoid arthritis patients and age-matched healthy controls yielded no significant difference.

This CDR3 contains 14 residues. The germline gives CDR1 PRHDT, CDR2 FYEKMQ (reference sequence). J lost 5 bases, V lost 6 bases, and 8 bases had no gene match. As handled by the study authors: Only a few patient CD8+ clones above 1% matched published virus-specific TCRB sequences. TCRdb keeps only in-frame clones here, not all; method: immunoSEQ multiplex PCR. The DNA gave D and trimming, while V, J and clone size come from that table. The sample yields some 11,000 clones, around 80% seen once. To note about this clone: Its antigen is not identified.

This receptor was obtained from an adult with rheumatoid arthritis. The chain has TRBV13 and TRBJ1-2; 8 bases align to TRBD1. Specimen: CD8+ T cells sorted from blood. For the CDR3, the DNA is TGTGCCAGCAGTCCAGGGGGCGCCGTTTATGGCTACACCTTC. Translating gives CASSPGGAVYGYTF. Full variable domain (missing parts from reference TRBV13 and TRBJ1-2): AAGVIQSPRHLIKEKRETATLKCYPIPRHDTVYWYQQGPGQDPQFLISFYEKMQSDKGSIPDRFSAQQFSDYHSELNMSSLELGDSALYFCASSPGGAVYGYTFGSGTRLTVV.